The 26 T cell receptor beta chains reported below all come from one sample, sequenced in a study of CD8 T cells in Susac syndrome. Reverse transcription of about 0.5 to 1 ug RNA was performed with random hexamers. MiXCR was run by TCRdb on the immunoSEQ multiplex PCR reads, yielding one entry per CDR3 protein. The top ten hold roughly 0.27% of the sample, which has more than 75,000 distinct CDR3 sequences, 94% seen once. The specimen was CD8+ T cells from PBMCs. These receptors all come from a human donor in good health.

The chain combines TRBV3-1 with TRBJ2-7, with TRBD1 matching over 9 bases. Germline CDR1 LGHDT, CDR2 YNNKEL (reference sequence). This CDR3 region has 17 residues. V was clipped by 1 base and J by 6 bases; unmatched bases: 13. The CDR3 DNA reads TGTGCCAGCAGCCAAGGGACAGGGGCCCCCGATTTTGGCGAGCAGTACTTC. Translation: CASSQGTGAPDFGEQYF.

This sequence joins TRBV3-1 and TRBJ2-3; 7 bases are shared with TRBD2. With 6 bases clipped from V and 3 bases from J, the junction kept 6 bases outside the gene matches. CDR1 is LGHDT, CDR2 YNNKEL, per germline (reference sequence). The CDR3 is 14 amino acids. This chain's CDR3 is CASRLGTITDTQYF. The CDR3 nucleotides are TGTGCCAGCAGACTCGGGACTATAACAGATACGCAGTATTTT.

The CDR3: CASSAGQGNSEQYV. The CDR3 DNA sequence: TGTGCCAGCAGTGCAGGACAGGGTAACTCCGAGCAGTACGTC. The chain carries TRBV6-1 and TRBJ2-7; 8 nucleotides match TRBD1. Germline values: CDR1 MNHNS, CDR2 SASEGT. The trim removed 4 bases at V and 6 bases at J, leaving 8 bases unmatched. CDR3 size: 14 residues.

This clonotype was seen a single time. This chain links TRBV20-1 with TRBJ2-1, with D possibly matching TRBD1 (6 bases). CDR1 is DFQATT, CDR2 SNEGSKA, per germline (reference sequence). This CDR3 is built from 18 residues. Trimming stripped 6 bases from V and 8 bases from J, with 32 bases between. The CDR3, as DNA: TGCAGTGCCCACTACCCAGGGGACCCCATCGGTAACAATGATGAGCAGTTCTTC. It yields the protein CSAHYPGDPIGNNDEQFF.

V gene TRBV29-1 combines with J gene TRBJ1-5, with D uncertain. The CDR3 loop spans 15 amino acids. The V gene's germline CDR1 is SQVTM and CDR2 ANQGSEA. The V and J ends lost 6 bases and 1 base respectively, with 16 bases between them. The CDR3 reads CSVREVGPSNQPQHF. The DNA of the CDR3 is TGCAGCGTGAGGGAGGTTGGACCCAGCAATCAGCCCCAGCATTTT.

This chain links TRBV27 with TRBJ1-1; 10 nucleotides agree with TRBD1. The CDR3 has 15 amino acids. CDR1 MNHEY and CDR2 SMNVEV come from the germline V gene (reference sequence). V dropped 3 bases and J dropped 7; count of bases not matched to a gene: 8. CDR3 in amino acids: CASSLGTGVQSEAFF. Written as DNA, the CDR3 is TGTGCCAGCAGTTTGGGGACAGGGGTTCAGAGTGAAGCTTTCTTT.

This chain links TRBV20-1 with TRBJ1-3; a possible D gene is TRBD1 (6 bases). V was cut by 1 base and J by 0 bases, with 10 bases left in between. Germline V gives CDR1 DFQATT, CDR2 SNEGSKA (reference sequence). This CDR3 has 15 residues. CDR3 sequence: CSARVTGLSGNTIYF. In DNA, the CDR3 is TGCAGTGCTAGAGTAACAGGGCTCTCTGGAAACACCATATATTTT.

The V call is TRBV27, the J call TRBJ1-2; TRBD1 matches 9 bases. The CDR3 has 17 amino acids. Trimming took 5 bases from V and 0 from J; bases not matched to a gene: 10. Germline V gene data show CDR1 as MNHEY and CDR2 as SMNVEV (reference sequence). CDR3 coding DNA: TGTGCCAGCAGTGGCGCGACAGGGGGTCCAGCTAACTATGGCTACACCTTC. Its translation is CASSGATGGPANYGYTF.

The chain carries TRBV3-1 and TRBJ1-6, with 7 nucleotides matching TRBD1. Looked up from germline, CDR1 is LGHDT and CDR2 is YNNKEL (reference sequence). V shed 0 bases and J 9 bases; nucleotides not matched to a gene: 8. This CDR3 has 16 residues. DNA for the CDR3: TGTGCCAGCAGCCAAGATGAAGTGGCAGGGGGTTCACCCCTCCACTTT. Translating it yields CASSQDEVAGGSPLHF.

V gene TRBV20-1 combines with J gene TRBJ2-1; D possibly corresponds to TRBD2 (7 bases). The germline CDR1 and CDR2 sequences are DFQATT and SNEGSKA (reference sequence). The CDR3 is 14 amino acids. V gave up 3 bases and J gave up 3 bases, with 12 bases separating them. This chain's CDR3 is CSASGGADYNEQFF. The CDR3 DNA follows: TGCAGTGCTAGTGGGGGGGCCGACTACAATGAGCAGTTCTTC.

The V and J genes are TRBV25-1 and TRBJ2-1; the D gene is possibly TRBD2 (5 bases). The CDR3 has 14 amino acids. Germline CDR1 MGHDK, CDR2 SYGVNS. With 0 bases removed from V and 8 bases from J, the gap between germline ends came to 11 bases. The CDR3 DNA reads TGTGCCAGCAGTGAATATCTTCAGGAGGATGAGCAGTTCTTC. Translation gives CASSEYLQEDEQFF.

This sequence joins TRBV28 and TRBJ2-4, with a tentative D call TRBD1 (5 bases). The germline V and J ends were trimmed by 6 bases and 11 bases, with 14 bases remaining between them. The V gene's germline CDR1 is MDHEN and CDR2 SYDVKM. This CDR3 region has 12 residues. In nucleotides, the CDR3 is TGTGCCAGCAGGGACACTTCAATTCTTCAGTACTTC. Its protein is CASRDTSILQYF.

CDR3 coding DNA: TGTGCCAGCACCCCCTTGGGACTAGCCCAATGGAGCACAGATACGCAGTATTTT. It specifies CASTPLGLAQWSTDTQYF. The gene calls are TRBV28 and TRBJ2-3; TRBD2 agrees at 9 bases. The germline gives CDR1 MDHEN, CDR2 SYDVKM. V gave up 7 bases and J gave up 0 bases; unmatched junction bases: 14. This CDR3 region has 18 residues.

The V call is TRBV2, the J call TRBJ2-7; D is uncertain. The V end lost 1 base, the J end lost 3 bases, and 7 bases lay between the germline ends. CDR3 length: 13 amino acids. Germline CDR1 SNHLY, CDR2 FYNNEI. CDR3 DNA: TGTGCCAGCAGTGAAGGCGCAGTCTACGAGCAGTACGTC. Translating gives CASSEGAVYEQYV.

The chain joins TRBV7-9 to TRBJ1-2; 9 positions agree with TRBD1. The CDR3 loop spans 15 amino acids. With 2 bases clipped from V and 6 bases from J, the junction kept 7 bases outside the gene matches. Germline loops: CDR1 SEHNR, CDR2 FQNEAQ (reference sequence). CDR3 sequence reads: CASSLTGQGSHGYTF. CDR3 bases: TGTGCCAGCAGCTTAACGGGACAGGGTTCCCATGGCTACACCTTC.

To note about this clonotype: A read error may account for a junction end that differs from germline. The chain couples TRBV7-9 to TRBJ1-2, with D hard to call. CDR1 and CDR2 from the germline V gene are SEHNR and FQNEAQ (reference sequence). The CDR3 loop spans 11 amino acids. The CDR3 DNA reads TGTGCCAGCAGCACGGACTACGGCTACACCTTC. It is translated as CASSTDYGYTF.

The chain uses TRBV24-1 and TRBJ2-2; D is perhaps TRBD1 (5 bases). Germline V gene sequence: CDR1 KGHDR, CDR2 SFDVKD. V was trimmed by 4 bases and J by 3 bases, leaving 8 bases between them. CDR3 length equals 14 residues. The CDR3 bases are TGTGCCACCAGTGAGTCAGGGTACACCGGGGAGCTGTTTTTT. Protein sequence: CATSESGYTGELFF.

This clonotype has a single count. This chain joins TRBV6-5 and TRBJ1-1; possible D gene TRBD1, 5 bases. V lost 6 bases and J 3 bases, leaving 14 bases between the germline ends. The germline CDR1 and CDR2 sequences are MNHEY and SVGAGI. There are 14 residues in the CDR3. CDR3: CASRSSQGYTEAFF. In DNA, the CDR3 is TGTGCCAGCAGATCATCTCAGGGATACACTGAAGCTTTCTTT.

V usage is TRBV12-3 or TRBV12-4 and J usage is TRBJ2-2; 9 bases fit TRBD1. The CDR3 is 14 amino acids. The J segment lost 6 bases and the V segment lost 11 bases, leaving 10 bases of the junction unmatched. The CDR3 DNA sequence: TGTGCCGCCCGGGACAGGGTTTTTCCCGGGGAGCTGTTTTTT. Translating gives CAARDRVFPGELFF.

This chain links TRBV13 with TRBJ1-1, with a possible D match to TRBD1 (5 bases). CDR3 length: 13 residues. In germline, CDR1 is PRHDT, CDR2 FYEKMQ (reference sequence). The germline V and J ends were trimmed by 4 bases and 3 bases, with 9 bases remaining between them. The CDR3 sequence: CASSWGVDTEAFF. The CDR3 DNA follows: TGTGCCAGCAGCTGGGGGGTGGACACTGAAGCTTTCTTT.

This chain connects TRBV4-1 to TRBJ2-2; D call uncertain. Germline-derived CDR1 and CDR2 are MGHRA and YSYEKL. Trimming cost V 6 bases and J 7 bases, with 9 bases left between them. This CDR3 is built from 12 residues. CDR3 amino acids: CASSVVVGELFF. CDR3 nucleotide sequence: TGCGCCAGCAGTGTCGTGGTCGGGGAGCTGTTTTTT.

As regards this clonotype: A read error is likely, as this CDR3 ends without the conserved phenylalanine or tryptophan. No DNA is shown, since the ends of the CDR3 on it are uncertain; the CDR3 is the one TCRdb lists. This sequence joins TRBV7-8 and TRBJ2-7; the DNA was not used to check the table's D call, TRBD1. The CDR3 comprises 9 residues, both ends counted. The germline V gene encodes CDR1 SGHVS and CDR2 FQNEAQ. The CDR3 loop reads CASSFGGGI.

This chain uses TRBV5-6 with TRBJ2-7; 13 nucleotides line up with TRBD2. The germline V gene has CDR1 SGHDT and CDR2 YYEEEE. This CDR3 contains 15 residues. With 5 bases clipped from V and 6 bases from J, the junction kept 8 bases outside the gene matches. CDR3 sequence reads: CASRYTSGGEAEQYF. DNA for the CDR3: TGTGCCAGCAGGTATACTAGCGGGGGGGAAGCCGAGCAGTACTTC. Together with reference TRBV5-6 and TRBJ2-7, the CDR3 gives the full variable domain: DAGVTQSPTHLIKTRGQQVTLRCSPKSGHDTVSWYQQALGQGPQFIFQYYEEEERQRGNFPDRFSGHQFPNYSSELNVNALLLGDSALYLCASRYTSGGEAEQYFGPGTRLTVT.

The chain uses TRBV12-3 or TRBV12-4 and TRBJ2-5, with 10 bases that match TRBD1. CDR3 length: 14 amino acids. With V trimmed by 6 bases and J by 5 bases, 6 bases remained unmatched. The CDR3 DNA reads TGTGCCAGCAGCGAGACAGGGGGCCTGGAGACCCAGTACTTC. It is translated as CASSETGGLETQYF.

The chain links TRBV4-2 to TRBJ2-1; 12 nucleotides match TRBD2. The CDR3 has 15 amino acids. Germline CDR1 LGHNA, CDR2 YNFKEQ. J lost 6 bases, V lost 3 bases, and 3 bases had no gene match. DNA of the CDR3: TGTGCCAGCAGCCACCGACTAGCGGGAGCCAATGAGCAGTTCTTC. Amino acid sequence: CASSHRLAGANEQFF.

V usage is TRBV3-1 and J usage is TRBJ1-2, with 8 nucleotides matching TRBD1. With V trimmed by 3 bases and J by 0 bases, 12 bases remained unmatched. The CDR3 extends over 18 amino acids. CDR1 is LGHDT and CDR2 is YNNKEL in the germline V gene (reference sequence). The CDR3 nucleotides read TGTGCCAGCAGCCATGACGGGACAGGTTCGGGAGCTAACTATGGCTACACCTTC. Its protein is CASSHDGTGSGANYGYTF. Full variable domain (remainder filled in from reference TRBV3-1 and TRBJ1-2): DTAVSQTPKYLVTQMGNDKSIKCEQNLGHDTMYWYKQDSKKFLKIMFSYNNKELIINETVPNRFSPKSPDKAHLNLHINSLELGDSAVYFCASSHDGTGSGANYGYTFGSGTRLTVV.